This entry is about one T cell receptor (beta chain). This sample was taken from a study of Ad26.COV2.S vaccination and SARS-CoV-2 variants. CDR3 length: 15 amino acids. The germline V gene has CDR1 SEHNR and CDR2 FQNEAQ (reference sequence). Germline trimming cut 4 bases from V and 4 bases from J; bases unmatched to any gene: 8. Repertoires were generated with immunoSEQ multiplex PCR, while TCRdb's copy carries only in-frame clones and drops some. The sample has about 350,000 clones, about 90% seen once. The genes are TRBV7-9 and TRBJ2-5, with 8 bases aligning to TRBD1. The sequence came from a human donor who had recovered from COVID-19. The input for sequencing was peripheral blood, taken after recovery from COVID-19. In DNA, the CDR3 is TGTGCCAGCAGCTCAGGCGACAGGGGCGCAGAGACCCAGTACTTC. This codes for CASSSGDRGAETQYF.